This T cell receptor beta chain comes out of a study of blood T cell repertoires in COVID-19. Study in general: The origin of the acute and convalescent COVID-19 samples was the United States, Italy and Spain. T cells, B-cell-depleted T cells, or PBMCs supplied cDNA or gDNA.

The CDR3 is 14 residues long. V shed 1 base and J shed 4 bases, with 10 bases lying between them. From germline, CDR1 is MGHDK and CDR2 SYGVNS. This clone was seen once. TCRdb's copy holds only in-frame clones and misses some; the assay was immunoSEQ multiplex PCR. In the table there are 180,000 or so clones, 80% to 85% of which are singletons. This clonotype originated in an elderly woman with COVID-19, enrolled during active disease. The sample was peripheral blood. This rearrangement joins TRBV25-1 to TRBJ2-5; D is perhaps TRBD2 (5 bases). CDR3 nucleotides: TGTGCCAGCAGTGAATTCGGGGATGGAGAGACCCAGTACTTC. This sequence encodes CASSEFGDGETQYF. The full variable domain, rest sourced from reference TRBV25-1 and TRBJ2-5, is EADIYQTPRYLVIGTGKKITLECSQTMGHDKMYWYQQDPGMELHLIHYSYGVNSTEKGDLSSESTVSRIRTEHFPLTLESARPSHTSQYLCASSEFGDGETQYFGPGTRLLVL.